Listed below are T cell receptor beta chains from one sample, sequenced in a study of beta chain features in type 1 diabetes. The method was immunoSEQ multiplex PCR; TCRdb's version includes in-frame clones alone and lacks a portion of them. The table shows some 150,000 clones, with 6.9% occurring only once. The sample taken for sequencing was central memory CD4+ T cells from blood. These receptors were obtained from a woman aged 25 to 39 in good health. The CDR3 runs from the conserved cysteine through the conserved F or W. The order of the fields is J gene, D gene, V gene, clone size, CDR3 DNA, CDR3 protein. D genes are given only for firm matches. Some rows mark clone size as missing; the rest say once, few, many or name a class of expanded clone.

>TRBJ2-7|-|TRBV6-5|-
TGTGCCAGCAGTTACTCAGAGGGTATAAGCTACGAGCAGTACTTC
CASSYSEGISYEQYF
>TRBJ2-1|TRBD2|TRBV6-5|-
TGTGCCAGCAGTGAGCTAGCGGGATACAATGAGCAGTTCTTC
CASSELAGYNEQFF
>TRBJ2-7|TRBD1|TRBV30|many
TGTGCCTTACAGGGGGCCTCATACGAGCAGTACTTC
CALQGASYEQYF
>TRBJ2-7|TRBD2|TRBV28|-
TGTGCCAGCAGCCCGACTAGCGGGAGTCAATACGAGCAGTACTTC
CASSPTSGSQYEQYF
>TRBJ2-1|-|TRBV2|many
TGTGCCAGCAGTGAAACAGGGAGCTCCTACAATGAGCAGTTCTTC
CASSETGSSYNEQFF
>TRBJ1-2|-|TRBV28|many
TGTGCCAGCAGTACCGGGACAACCGCCCTAGCCTATGGCTACACCTTC
CASSTGTTALAYGYTF
>TRBJ1-1|-|TRBV7-2|few
TGTGCCAGCAGCTTATCGGGTGGCACTGAAGCTTTCTTT
CASSLSGGTEAFF
>TRBJ2-4|TRBD2|TRBV7-8|-
TGTGCCAGCAGCTTAGCGCACTCCTCTAGCGGCCCAGCAAGGGGCATTCAGTACTTC
CASSLAHSSSGPARGIQYF
>TRBJ1-5|-|TRBV30|few
TGTGCCTGGAGTATCACAGGGTCCAATCAGCCCCAGCATTTT
CAWSITGSNQPQHF
>TRBJ2-3|TRBD1|TRBV7-2|-
TGTGCCAGCAGCCTCAGACAGGGGAGAGGGTACACAGATACGCAGTATTTT
CASSLRQGRGYTDTQYF
>TRBJ2-7|TRBD1|TRBV28|few
TGTGCCAGCAGCACCCCTGGGACAGGGAGTCACGAGCAGTACTTC
CASSTPGTGSHEQYF
>TRBJ2-7|TRBD1|TRBV27|-
TGTGCCAGCTCCATATCCGGGACAGGGGCGGGAGAGCAGTACTTC
CASSISGTGAGEQYF
>TRBJ2-5|TRBD1|TRBV6-5|few
TGTGCCACCGGGACAGCTCAAGAGACCCAGTACTTC
CATGTAQETQYF
>TRBJ2-1|TRBD2|TRBV18|-
TGTGCCAGCTCACCCGGGACTAGCGGCGATGAGCAGTTCTTC
CASSPGTSGDEQFF
>TRBJ2-3|TRBD2|TRBV5-6|-
TGTGCCAGCAGCTTTGGTTGGAGGCGCGGGGGGACAGATACGCAGTATTTT
CASSFGWRRGGTDTQYF
>TRBJ2-5|TRBD1|TRBV18|-
TGTGCCAGCTCGCGGACAGGGGGCGCAGAGACCCAGTACTTC
CASSRTGGAETQYF
>TRBJ1-4|TRBD1|TRBV9|many
TGTGCCAGCAGCCCCCGACAGGGAAATGAAAAACTGTTTTTT
CASSPRQGNEKLFF
>TRBJ2-6|TRBD1|TRBV18|-
TGTGCCAGCTCACCACGTTGGGACAGGGTTTCCGGGGCCAACGTCCTGACTTTC
CASSPRWDRVSGANVLTF
>TRBJ2-3|TRBD2|TRBV7-2|-
TGTGCCAGCAGACTAGCGGCTACAGATACGCAGTATTTT
CASRLAATDTQYF
>TRBJ2-1|TRBD2|TRBV11-2|-
TGTGCCAGCAGTCGGGGGGGCAGCTCCTACAATGAGCAGTTCTTC
CASSRGGSSYNEQFF
>TRBJ2-1|-|TRBV25-1|-
TGTGCCAGCAGTGCCACTGTTTTCCCGCGGTACAATGAGCAGTTCTTC
CASSATVFPRYNEQFF
>TRBJ1-1|-|TRBV29-1|-
TGCAGCGTTGCCCACACGCCGAACACTGAAGCTTTCTTT
CSVAHTPNTEAFF
>TRBJ2-5|-|TRBV9|few
TGTGCCAGCAGCTCCCGTGGGTGGGACACACTGGGGGAGACCCAGTACTTC
CASSSRGWDTLGETQYF
>TRBJ2-1|-|TRBV6-5|few
TGTGCCAGCACTGTGGACAGACGATACAATGAGCAGTTCTTC
CASTVDRRYNEQFF
>TRBJ1-2|TRBD1|TRBV28|few
TGTGCCAGCAGAACCGGAAGGACAGGGATCGGCTACACCTTC
CASRTGRTGIGYTF
>TRBJ1-2|-|TRBV2|few
TGTGCCAGCAGTGGGGAGGCTAACTATGGCTACACCTTC
CASSGEANYGYTF
>TRBJ2-5|TRBD1|TRBV28|few
TGTGCCAGCAGTTTATGGGGGACAGGGCAACAAGAGACCCAGTACTTC
CASSLWGTGQQETQYF
>TRBJ1-5|TRBD1|TRBV7-2|few
TGTGCCAGCAGCTTAGCTGGGACAGCCAACAATCAGCCCCAGCATTTT
CASSLAGTANNQPQHF
>TRBJ2-1|TRBD2|TRBV19|few
TGTGCCAGTAGTATAGCCCCTTTCTTGCGGGAGGGTTTCTTCCTCGAGCAGTTCTTC
CASSIAPFLREGFFLEQFF
>TRBJ1-2|TRBD1|TRBV23-1|-
TGCGCCAGCAGTCAATCGATTCAGGGGGCTTTCGGCTACACCTTC
CASSQSIQGAFGYTF
>TRBJ1-4|-|TRBV7-9|-
TGTGCCAGCAGCCCGCAGACAGGTGGGAATGAAAAACTGTTTTTT
CASSPQTGGNEKLFF
>TRBJ2-7|-|TRBV5-1|-
TGCGCCAGCAGCTTGACAGGGACCTACGAGCAGTACTTC
CASSLTGTYEQYF
>TRBJ2-3|-|TRBV7-3|-
TGTGCCAGCAGCTTCTCCAGGGGCACAGATACGCAGTATTTT
CASSFSRGTDTQYF
>TRBJ1-5|-|TRBV16|few
TGTGCCAGCAGCCAAGGATCTGGCAGGGCTAGCAATCAGCCCCAGCATTTT
CASSQGSGRASNQPQHF
>TRBJ2-7|-|TRBV28|many
TGTGCCAGCAGTTCACCGGGAGAAGGGTCCTACGAGCAGTACTTC
CASSSPGEGSYEQYF
>TRBJ2-3|TRBD2|TRBV30|-
TGTGCCTGGGGCCGTCTAGCGGGAGCAGATACGCAGTATTTT
CAWGRLAGADTQYF
>TRBJ1-3|TRBD1|TRBV18|-
TGTGCCAGCTCATCGCGACAGGGAGAATCTGGAAACACCATATATTTT
CASSSRQGESGNTIYF
>TRBJ1-5|-|TRBV29-1|many
TGCAGCGTTGCCCTGGGAGTCAATCAGCCCCAGCATTTT
CSVALGVNQPQHF
>TRBJ1-5|TRBD1|TRBV5-4|few
TGTGCCAGCAGCCCTACCTCAGGGGGCTATCAGCCCCAGCATTTT
CASSPTSGGYQPQHF
>TRBJ1-4|-|TRBV7-9|-
TGTGCCAGCAGCTTATTGTCCTTGAATGAAAAACTGTTTTTT
CASSLLSLNEKLFF
>TRBJ2-3|TRBD2|TRBV7-2|many
TGTGCCAGCAGCCAACTAGCGGGAGATACAGATACGCAGTATTTT
CASSQLAGDTDTQYF
>TRBJ2-1|TRBD2|TRBV4-2|few
TGTGCCAGCAGCCAACGGGAGGCCCGAAAAACCTACAATGAGCAGTTCTTC
CASSQREARKTYNEQFF
>TRBJ2-3|-|TRBV7-9|-
TGTGCCAGCAGCTTAGACTTTAGGACAGAGAAGGGAGATACGCAGTATTTT
CASSLDFRTEKGDTQYF
>TRBJ2-1|-|TRBV18|-
TGTGCCAGCTCACCTCTGCCGAGCTCCTACAATGAGCAGTTCTTC
CASSPLPSSYNEQFF
>TRBJ2-1|TRBD2|TRBV2|-
TGTGCCTGCTGGACTAGAGGTTCCTACAATGAGCAGTTCTTC
CACWTRGSYNEQFF
>TRBJ1-4|-|TRBV18|-
TGTGCCAGCTCACCGGGACTAAATGAAAAACTGTTTTTT
CASSPGLNEKLFF
>TRBJ1-2|TRBD1|TRBV2|-
TGTGCCAGCAGTGCCCTGGACAGGGGGCAAGGCTACACCTTC
CASSALDRGQGYTF
>TRBJ2-2|TRBD1|TRBV5-1|few
TGCGCCAGCAGCGTGCAGGGGGTCACCGGGGAGCTGTTTTTT
CASSVQGVTGELFF
>TRBJ2-7|TRBD2|TRBV6-1|-
TGTGCCAGCAGGGCATCTAGCGGGACTTACGAGCAGTACTTC
CASRASSGTYEQYF
>TRBJ2-7|TRBD2|TRBV7-2|few
TGTGCCAGCAGCGCTTCTAGCGGGAAGATGTACGAGCAGTACTTC
CASSASSGKMYEQYF
>TRBJ2-5|TRBD1|TRBV2|-
TGTGCCAGCCTCACCGGGACAGGTCAAGAGACCCAGTACTTC
CASLTGTGQETQYF
>TRBJ2-3|TRBD2|TRBV7-9|few
TGTGCCAGCAGCCCCCTCACTAGCGGGAGGGCCATCGGCACAGATACGCAGTATTTT
CASSPLTSGRAIGTDTQYF
>TRBJ2-3|TRBD2|TRBV11-2|few
TGTGCCAGCAGCTTAGGAGCGGGAAATGGGAACACAGATACGCAGTATTTT
CASSLGAGNGNTDTQYF
>TRBJ2-7|TRBD2|TRBV28|few
TGTGCCAGCTCGATTGCGGGAGACAAGTACTTC
CASSIAGDKYF
>TRBJ2-2|-|TRBV11-3|-
TGTGCCAGCAGCTTAGCCTGGAACACCGGGGAGCTGTTTTTT
CASSLAWNTGELFF
>TRBJ2-5|TRBD1|TRBV18|-
TGTGCCAGCTCACCACCATCCAGGGGGAGAGAGACCCAGTACTTC
CASSPPSRGRETQYF
>TRBJ1-1|-|TRBV19|-
TGTGCCAGTAGTATAGGACAGATCAACACTGAAGCTTTCTTT
CASSIGQINTEAFF
>TRBJ2-3|-|TRBV9|-
TGTGCCAGCAGCGTTCAGGGGACAGATACGCAGTATTTT
CASSVQGTDTQYF
>TRBJ2-3|-|TRBV6-5|few
TGTGCCAGCAGTTACTCGGATCAGGCCCCCACAGATACGCAGTATTTT
CASSYSDQAPTDTQYF